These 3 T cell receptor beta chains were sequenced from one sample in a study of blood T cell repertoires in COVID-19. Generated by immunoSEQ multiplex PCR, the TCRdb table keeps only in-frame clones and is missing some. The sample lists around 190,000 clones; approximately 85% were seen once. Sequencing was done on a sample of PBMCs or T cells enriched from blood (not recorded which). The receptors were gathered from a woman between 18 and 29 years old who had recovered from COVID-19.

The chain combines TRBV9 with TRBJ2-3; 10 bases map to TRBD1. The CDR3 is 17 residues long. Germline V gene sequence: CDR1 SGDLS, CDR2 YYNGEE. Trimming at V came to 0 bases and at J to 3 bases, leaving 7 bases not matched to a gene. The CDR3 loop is CASSVGRGTGATDTQYF. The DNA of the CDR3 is TGTGCCAGCAGCGTAGGCAGAGGGACAGGGGCGACAGATACGCAGTATTTT.

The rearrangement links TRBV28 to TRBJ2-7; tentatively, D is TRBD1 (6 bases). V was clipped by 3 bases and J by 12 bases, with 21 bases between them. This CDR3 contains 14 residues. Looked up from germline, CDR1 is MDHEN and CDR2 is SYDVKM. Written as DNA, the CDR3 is TGTGCCAGCAGTTTTTCCCCCCCTGGGGGCAGGGCGTACTTC. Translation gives CASSFSPPGGRAYF. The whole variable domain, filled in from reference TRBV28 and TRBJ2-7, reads DVKVTQSSRYLVKRTGEKVFLECVQDMDHENMFWYRQDPGLGLRLIYFSYDVKMKEKGDIPEGYSVSREKKERFSLILESASTNQTSMYLCASSFSPPGGRAYFGPGTRLTVT.

The CDR3 DNA reads as TGTGCCAGTAGTTCTATAGCGGGGAGCCAAGAGACCCAGTACTTC. Encoded protein: CASSSIAGSQETQYF. The J gene is TRBJ2-5, the V gene TRBV19, with 8 bases identical to TRBD2. The CDR3 is made up of 15 amino acids. V shed 5 bases, J shed 1 base, and the junction held 6 bases outside the gene matches. Germline CDR1 and CDR2: LNHDA and SQIVND (reference sequence).